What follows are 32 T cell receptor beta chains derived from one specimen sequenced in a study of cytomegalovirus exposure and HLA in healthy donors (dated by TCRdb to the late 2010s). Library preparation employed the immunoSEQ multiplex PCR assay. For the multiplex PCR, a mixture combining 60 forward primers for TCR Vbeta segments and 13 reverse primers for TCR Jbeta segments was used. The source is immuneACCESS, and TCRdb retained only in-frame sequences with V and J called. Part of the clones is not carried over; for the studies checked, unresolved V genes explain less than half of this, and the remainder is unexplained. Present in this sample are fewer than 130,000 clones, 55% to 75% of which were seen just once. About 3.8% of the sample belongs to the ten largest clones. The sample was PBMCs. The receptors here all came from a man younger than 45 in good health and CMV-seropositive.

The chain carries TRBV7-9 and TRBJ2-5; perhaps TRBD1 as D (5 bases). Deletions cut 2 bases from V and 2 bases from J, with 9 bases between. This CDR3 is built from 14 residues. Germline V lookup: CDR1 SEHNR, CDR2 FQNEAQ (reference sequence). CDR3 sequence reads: CASSLIQGQETQYF. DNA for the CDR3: TGTGCCAGCAGCTTAATCCAGGGTCAAGAGACCCAGTACTTC.

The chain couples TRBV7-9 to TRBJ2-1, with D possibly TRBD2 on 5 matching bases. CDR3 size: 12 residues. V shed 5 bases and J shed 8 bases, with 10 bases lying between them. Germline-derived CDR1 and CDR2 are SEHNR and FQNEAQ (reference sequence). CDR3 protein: CASSHSGDEQFF. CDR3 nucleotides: TGTGCCAGCAGCCACTCCGGGGATGAGCAGTTCTTC.

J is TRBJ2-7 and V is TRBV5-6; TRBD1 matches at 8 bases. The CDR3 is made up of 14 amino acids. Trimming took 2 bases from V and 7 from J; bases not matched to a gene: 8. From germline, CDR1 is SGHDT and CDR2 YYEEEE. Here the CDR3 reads CASSLGSQGAEQYF. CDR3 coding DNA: TGTGCCAGCAGCTTAGGTAGTCAGGGGGCGGAGCAGTACTTC.

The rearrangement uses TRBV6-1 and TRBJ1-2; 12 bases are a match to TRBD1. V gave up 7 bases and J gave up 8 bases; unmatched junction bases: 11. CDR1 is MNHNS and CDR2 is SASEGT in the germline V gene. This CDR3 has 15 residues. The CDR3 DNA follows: TGTGCCAGCAATTCCGCGGGACAGGGGGCGCGGGGCTACACCTTC. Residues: CASNSAGQGARGYTF.

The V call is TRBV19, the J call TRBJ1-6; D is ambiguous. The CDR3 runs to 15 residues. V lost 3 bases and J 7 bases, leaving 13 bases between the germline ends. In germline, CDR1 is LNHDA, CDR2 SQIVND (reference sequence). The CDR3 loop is CASSMSGSGNSPLHF. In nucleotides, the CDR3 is TGTGCCAGTAGTATGTCGGGGTCCGGGAATTCACCCCTCCACTTT.

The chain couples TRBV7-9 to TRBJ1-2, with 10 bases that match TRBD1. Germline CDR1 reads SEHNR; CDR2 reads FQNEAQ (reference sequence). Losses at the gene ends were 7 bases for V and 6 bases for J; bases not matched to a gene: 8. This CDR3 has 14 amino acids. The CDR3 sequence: CASNLGTGDHGYTF. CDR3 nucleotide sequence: TGTGCCAGCAACCTTGGGACAGGGGATCATGGCTACACCTTC.

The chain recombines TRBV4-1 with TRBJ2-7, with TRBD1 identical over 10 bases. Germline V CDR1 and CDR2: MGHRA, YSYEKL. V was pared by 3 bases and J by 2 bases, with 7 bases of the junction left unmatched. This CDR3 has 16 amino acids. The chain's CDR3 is CASSQGQGQAPYEQYF. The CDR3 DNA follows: TGCGCCAGCAGCCAGGGACAGGGGCAGGCTCCCTACGAGCAGTACTTC.

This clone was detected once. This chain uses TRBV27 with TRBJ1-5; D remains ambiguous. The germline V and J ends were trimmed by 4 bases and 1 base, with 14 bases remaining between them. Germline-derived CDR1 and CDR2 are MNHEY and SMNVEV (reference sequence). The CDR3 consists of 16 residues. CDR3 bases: TGTGCCAGCAGTTCGCTCAGGTCTCAAAGCAATCAGCCCCAGCATTTT. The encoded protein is CASSSLRSQSNQPQHF.

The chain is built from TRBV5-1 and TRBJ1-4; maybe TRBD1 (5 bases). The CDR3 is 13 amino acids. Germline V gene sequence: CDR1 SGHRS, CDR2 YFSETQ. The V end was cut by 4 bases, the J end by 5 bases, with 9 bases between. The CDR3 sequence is CASSQGTNEKLFF. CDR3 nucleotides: TGCGCCAGCAGCCAGGGCACGAATGAAAAACTGTTTTTT.

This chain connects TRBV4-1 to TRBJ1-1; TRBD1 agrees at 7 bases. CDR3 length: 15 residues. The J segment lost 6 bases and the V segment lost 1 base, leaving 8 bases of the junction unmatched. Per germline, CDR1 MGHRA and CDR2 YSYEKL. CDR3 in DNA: TGCGCCAGCAGCCAAGCTATCAGGGGGGCATCTGAAGCTTTCTTT. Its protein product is CASSQAIRGASEAFF.

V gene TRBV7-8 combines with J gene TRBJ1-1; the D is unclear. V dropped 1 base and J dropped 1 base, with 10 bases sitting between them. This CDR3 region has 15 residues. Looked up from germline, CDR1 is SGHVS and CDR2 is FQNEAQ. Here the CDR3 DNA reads TGTGCCAGCAGCTTAGGGGCCTTCTCGAACACTGAAGCTTTCTTT. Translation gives CASSLGAFSNTEAFF.

CDR3: CASSTSGGAREQYF. The CDR3 DNA reads as TGTGCCAGCAGCACTAGCGGGGGGGCCCGCGAGCAGTACTTC. The chain employs TRBV7-6 and TRBJ2-7; 13 bases agree with TRBD2. Per germline, CDR1 SGHVS and CDR2 FNYEAQ. The V gene end was trimmed by 5 bases and the J gene end by 6 bases; junction bases not matched to a gene: 4. The CDR3 runs 14 residues.

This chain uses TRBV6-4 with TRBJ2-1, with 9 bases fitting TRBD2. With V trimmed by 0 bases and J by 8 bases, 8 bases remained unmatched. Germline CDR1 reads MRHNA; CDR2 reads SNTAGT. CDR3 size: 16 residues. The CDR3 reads CASSDSWRGGFDEQFF. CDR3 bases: TGTGCCAGCAGTGACTCGTGGCGGGGGGGCTTCGATGAGCAGTTCTTC.

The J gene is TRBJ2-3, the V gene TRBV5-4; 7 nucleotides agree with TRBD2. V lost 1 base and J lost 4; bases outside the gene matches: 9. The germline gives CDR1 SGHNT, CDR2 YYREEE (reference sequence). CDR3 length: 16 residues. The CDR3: CASSLRVGLVADTQYF. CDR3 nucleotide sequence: TGTGCCAGCAGCTTGAGGGTAGGACTAGTAGCAGATACGCAGTATTTT.

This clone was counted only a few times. CDR3 DNA sequence: TGTGCCAGCAGCCTTGGGACAGCCACGGCCGGCTACACCTTC. Translation gives CASSLGTATAGYTF. The chain uses TRBV14 and TRBJ1-2; 7 bases align to TRBD1. With 4 bases clipped from V and 8 bases from J, the junction kept 10 bases outside the gene matches. The germline CDR1 and CDR2 sequences are SGHDN and FVKESK. This CDR3 is built from 14 residues. The whole variable domain, filled in from reference TRBV14 and TRBJ1-2, reads EAGVTQFPSHSVIEKGQTVTLRCDPISGHDNLYWYRRVMGKEIKFLLHFVKESKQDESGMPNNRFLAERTGGTYSTLKVQPAELEDSGVYFCASSLGTATAGYTFGSGTRLTVV.

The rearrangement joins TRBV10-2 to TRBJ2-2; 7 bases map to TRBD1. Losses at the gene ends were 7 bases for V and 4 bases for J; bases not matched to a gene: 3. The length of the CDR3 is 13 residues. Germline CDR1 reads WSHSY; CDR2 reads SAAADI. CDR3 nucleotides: TGCGCCAGCAACAGGGGATCCACCGGGGAGCTGTTTTTT. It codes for CASNRGSTGELFF.

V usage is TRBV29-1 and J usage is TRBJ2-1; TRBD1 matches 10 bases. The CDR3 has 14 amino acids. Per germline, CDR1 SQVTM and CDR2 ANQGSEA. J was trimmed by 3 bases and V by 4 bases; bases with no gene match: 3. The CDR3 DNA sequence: TGCAGCGTTGTCGGGACAGGGGACTACAATGAGCAGTTCTTC. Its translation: CSVVGTGDYNEQFF.

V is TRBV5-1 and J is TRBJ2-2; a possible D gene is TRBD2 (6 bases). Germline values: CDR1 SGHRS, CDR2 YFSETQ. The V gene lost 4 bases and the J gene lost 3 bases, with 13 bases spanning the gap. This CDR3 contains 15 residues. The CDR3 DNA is TGCGCCAGCAGCCTAACGGGACTGGACACCGGGGAGCTGTTTTTT. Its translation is CASSLTGLDTGELFF.

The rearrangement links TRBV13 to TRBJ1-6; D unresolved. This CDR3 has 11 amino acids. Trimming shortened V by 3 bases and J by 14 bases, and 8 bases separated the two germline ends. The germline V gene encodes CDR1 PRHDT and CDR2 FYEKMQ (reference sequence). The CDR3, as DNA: TGTGCCAGCAGCTTCTCGGGTACCCTCCACTTT. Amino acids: CASSFSGTLHF.

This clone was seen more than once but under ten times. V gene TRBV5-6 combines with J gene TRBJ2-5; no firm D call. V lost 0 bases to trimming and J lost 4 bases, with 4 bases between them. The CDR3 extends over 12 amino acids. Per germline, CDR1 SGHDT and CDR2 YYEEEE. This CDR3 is CASSLVGETQYF. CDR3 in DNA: TGTGCCAGCAGCTTGGTCGGAGAGACCCAGTACTTC.

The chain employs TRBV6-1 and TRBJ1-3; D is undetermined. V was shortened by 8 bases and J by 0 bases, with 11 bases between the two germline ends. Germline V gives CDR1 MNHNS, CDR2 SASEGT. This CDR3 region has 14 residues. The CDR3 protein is CASGQETSGNTIYF. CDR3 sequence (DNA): TGTGCCAGCGGGCAGGAAACCTCTGGAAACACCATATATTTT.

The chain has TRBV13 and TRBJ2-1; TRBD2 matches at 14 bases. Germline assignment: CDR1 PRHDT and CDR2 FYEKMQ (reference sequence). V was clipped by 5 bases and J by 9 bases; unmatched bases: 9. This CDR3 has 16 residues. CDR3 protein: CASSASGTSGGGEQFF. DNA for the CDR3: TGTGCCAGCAGCGCCTCCGGGACTAGCGGGGGAGGTGAGCAGTTCTTC.

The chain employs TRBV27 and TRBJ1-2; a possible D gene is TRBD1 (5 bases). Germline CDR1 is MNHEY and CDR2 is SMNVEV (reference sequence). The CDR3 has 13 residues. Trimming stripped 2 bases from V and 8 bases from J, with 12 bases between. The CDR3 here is CASSLQGAVGYTF. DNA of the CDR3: TGTGCCAGCAGTTTACAAGGGGCGGTAGGCTACACCTTC.

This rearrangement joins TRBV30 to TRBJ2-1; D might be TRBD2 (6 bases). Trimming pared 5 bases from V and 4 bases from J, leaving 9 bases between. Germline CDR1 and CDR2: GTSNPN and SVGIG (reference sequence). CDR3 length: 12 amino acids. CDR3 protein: CAWGTSYNEQFF. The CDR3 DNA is TGTGCCTGGGGGACTTCTTACAATGAGCAGTTCTTC. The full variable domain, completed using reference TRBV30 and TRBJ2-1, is SQTIHQWPATLVQPVGSPLSLECTVEGTSNPNLYWYRQAAGRGLQLLFYSVGIGQISSEVPQNLSASRPQDRQFILSSKKLLLSDSGFYLCAWGTSYNEQFFGPGTRLTVL.

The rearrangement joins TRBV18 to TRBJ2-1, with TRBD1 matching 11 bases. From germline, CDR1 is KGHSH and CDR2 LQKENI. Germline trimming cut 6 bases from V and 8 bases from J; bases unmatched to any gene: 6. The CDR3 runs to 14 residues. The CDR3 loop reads CASSGQGVVDEQFF. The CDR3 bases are TGTGCCAGCTCGGGACAGGGGGTCGTTGATGAGCAGTTCTTC.

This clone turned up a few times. CDR3 sequence: CASSLGHGTEAFF. The DNA of the CDR3 is TGTGCCAGCAGCTTAGGTCACGGTACTGAAGCTTTCTTT. This chain connects TRBV7-6 to TRBJ1-1; D unclear. Deletions cut 1 base from V and 5 bases from J, with 8 bases between. Per the germline V gene, CDR1 is SGHVS and CDR2 is FNYEAQ. CDR3 length: 13 residues. Based on the CDR3 plus reference TRBV7-6 and TRBJ1-1, the full variable domain is GAGVSQSPRYKVTKRGQDVALRCDPISGHVSLYWYRQALGQGPEFLTYFNYEAQQDKSGLPNDRFSAERPEGSISTLTIQRTEQRDSAMYRCASSLGHGTEAFFGQGTRLTVV.

This CDR3 reads CASSVDPTSTEAFF. The CDR3 DNA is TGTGCCAGCAGCGTAGACCCAACGAGCACTGAAGCTTTCTTT. The gene calls are TRBV9 and TRBJ1-1, with D hard to call. The CDR3 runs to 14 residues. Trimming removed 0 bases at V and 4 bases at J, with 10 bases between. CDR1 is SGDLS and CDR2 is YYNGEE in the germline V gene.

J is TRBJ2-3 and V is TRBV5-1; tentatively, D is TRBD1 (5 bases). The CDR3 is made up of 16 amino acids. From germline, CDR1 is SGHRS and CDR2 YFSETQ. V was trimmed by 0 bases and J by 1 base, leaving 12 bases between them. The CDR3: CASSLAAGWGTDTQYF. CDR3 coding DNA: TGCGCCAGCAGCTTGGCGGCAGGGTGGGGCACAGATACGCAGTATTTT.

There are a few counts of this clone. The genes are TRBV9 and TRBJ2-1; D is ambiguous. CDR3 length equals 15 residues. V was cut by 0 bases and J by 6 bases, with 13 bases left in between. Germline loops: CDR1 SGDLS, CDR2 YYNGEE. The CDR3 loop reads CASSVEYLPGNEQFF. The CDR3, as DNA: TGTGCCAGCAGCGTAGAATACCTACCCGGCAATGAGCAGTTCTTC. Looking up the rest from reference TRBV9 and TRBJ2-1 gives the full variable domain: DSGVTQTPKHLITATGQRVTLRCSPRSGDLSVYWYQQSLDQGLQFLIQYYNGEERAKGNILERFSAQQFPDLHSELNLSSLELGDSALYFCASSVEYLPGNEQFFGPGTRLTVL.

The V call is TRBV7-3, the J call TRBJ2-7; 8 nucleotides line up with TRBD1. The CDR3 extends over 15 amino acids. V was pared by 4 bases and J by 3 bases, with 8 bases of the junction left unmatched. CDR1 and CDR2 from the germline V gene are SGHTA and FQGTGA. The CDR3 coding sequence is TGTGCCAGCAGCTACAACCCGACAGGGGACTACGAGCAGTACTTC. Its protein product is CASSYNPTGDYEQYF.

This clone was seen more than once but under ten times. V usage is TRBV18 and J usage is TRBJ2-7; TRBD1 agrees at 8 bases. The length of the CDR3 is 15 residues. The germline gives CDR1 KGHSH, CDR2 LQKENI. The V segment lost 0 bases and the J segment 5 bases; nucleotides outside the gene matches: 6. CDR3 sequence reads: CASSPPGQVFNEQYF. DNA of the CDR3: TGTGCCAGCTCACCACCGGGACAGGTTTTTAACGAGCAGTACTTC. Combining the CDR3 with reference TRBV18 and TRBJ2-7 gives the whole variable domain NAGVMQNPRHLVRRRGQEARLRCSPMKGHSHVYWYRQLPEEGLKFMVYLQKENIIDESGMPKERFSAEFPKEGPSILRIQQVVRGDSAAYFCASSPPGQVFNEQYFGPGTRLTVT.

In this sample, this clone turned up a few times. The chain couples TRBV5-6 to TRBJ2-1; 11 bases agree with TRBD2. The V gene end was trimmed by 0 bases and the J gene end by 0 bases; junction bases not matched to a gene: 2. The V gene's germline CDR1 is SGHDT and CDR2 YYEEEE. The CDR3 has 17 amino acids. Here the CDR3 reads CASSLGLAGGSYNEQFF. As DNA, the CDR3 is TGTGCCAGCAGCTTGGGCCTAGCGGGAGGCTCCTACAATGAGCAGTTCTTC.